The rows below give T cell receptor beta chains drawn from one sample of a study of CD8 T cells in Susac syndrome. TCRdb called the immunoSEQ multiplex PCR reads again in MiXCR, with one record for every CDR3 protein. The data contain about 250,000 distinct CDR3 sequences, 93% of them seen just once; the ten biggest clones take up 0.055% to 0.075%. The sequenced material came from CD4+ T cells from PBMCs. All receptors derive from a human donor with multiple sclerosis. The CDR3 runs from the conserved cysteine through the conserved F or W. Fields, in order: CDR3 length, J gene, clone size, D gene, V gene, CDR3 protein, CDR3 DNA. The D gene is left open where the match is weak. Only part of the rows carry a size: once, few, many, or a class if the clone is expanded.

14 TRBJ1-5 - - TRBV18 CASSPGQFNQPQHF TGTGCCAGCTCACCAGGACAGTTCAATCAGCCCCAGCATTTT
12 TRBJ2-1 - - TRBV5-4 CASSLVGTEQFF TGTGCCAGCAGCTTGGTCGGGACTGAACAGTTCTTC
11 TRBJ2-7 once - TRBV6-5 CASRQDYEQYF TGTGCCAGCAGACAGGACTACGAGCAGTACTTC
14 TRBJ2-3 - - TRBV20-1 CSARAPGRADTQYF TGCAGTGCTAGGGCCCCAGGGCGAGCAGATACGCAGTATTTT
15 TRBJ2-1 - TRBD2 TRBV9 CASSAEGLAANEQFF TGTGCCAGCAGCGCTGAAGGACTAGCTGCCAATGAGCAGTTCTTC
15 TRBJ2-5 - TRBD2 TRBV13 CASSSTSRIQETQYF TGTGCCAGCAGCTCGACTAGCCGAATTCAAGAGACCCAGTACTTC
18 TRBJ2-1 - TRBD2 TRBV9 CASSVGTSGVLVYNEQFF TGTGCCAGCAGCGTAGGGACTAGCGGGGTTTTAGTCTACAATGAGCAGTTCTTC
14 TRBJ1-2 - - TRBV5-1 CASSFDRPNYGYTF TGCGCCAGCAGCTTCGACAGACCTAACTATGGCTACACCTTC
15 TRBJ2-1 - TRBD1 TRBV18 CASLIGGQTYNEQFF TGTGCCAGCCTGATTGGGGGACAGACTTACAATGAGCAGTTCTTC
14 TRBJ1-2 - TRBD1 TRBV5-1 CASSLRDRGYGYTF TGCGCCAGCAGCTTGCGGGACAGGGGATATGGCTACACCTTC
14 TRBJ1-1 - - TRBV12-3/TRBV12-4 CASTRRDMNTEAFF TGTGCCAGCACCCGACGTGACATGAACACTGAAGCTTTCTTT
14 TRBJ2-2 - - TRBV9 CASSAGTLHGELFF TGTGCCAGCAGCGCCGGGACTTTGCACGGGGAGCTGTTTTTT
15 TRBJ2-5 - TRBD1 TRBV15 CATSRDTGAAETQYF TGTGCCACCAGCAGAGATACAGGGGCCGCGGAGACCCAGTACTTC
14 TRBJ2-2 - TRBD2 TRBV11-2 CASMGLAGSGELFF TGTGCCAGCATGGGACTAGCGGGGTCCGGGGAGCTGTTTTTT
16 TRBJ1-4 once TRBD1 TRBV28 CASSFLPGTARLKLFF TGTGCCAGCAGTTTCCTCCCCGGGACAGCAAGATTAAAACTGTTTTTT
15 TRBJ1-3 once - TRBV2 CASSEEAASGNTIYF TGTGCCAGCAGTGAAGAGGCAGCCTCTGGAAACACCATATATTTT
15 TRBJ1-2 - - TRBV12-3/TRBV12-4 CASSLNNVVSYGYTF TGTGCCAGCAGTTTAAACAACGTTGTCTCATATGGCTACACCTTC
14 TRBJ2-4 once TRBD2 TRBV19 CASSIELAGNIQYF TGTGCCAGTAGTATTGAACTAGCGGGAAACATTCAGTACTTC
13 TRBJ1-2 - - TRBV12-3/TRBV12-4 CASSHQAAYGYTF TGTGCCAGCAGCCACCAGGCGGCCTATGGCTACACCTTC
16 TRBJ1-5 - TRBD1 TRBV12-3/TRBV12-4 CASSFRQGGGNQPQHF TGTGCCAGCAGTTTCCGACAGGGGGGGGGCAATCAGCCCCAGCATTTT
14 TRBJ2-1 - - TRBV7-9 CASSPVGGVNEQFF TGTGCCAGCAGCCCTGTTGGAGGGGTCAATGAGCAGTTCTTC
12 TRBJ2-4 - - TRBV20-1 CSAIVNLDIQYF TGCAGTGCTATCGTGAATTTGGACATTCAGTACTTC
15 TRBJ1-1 - TRBD1 TRBV29-1 CSVQRQGVMNTEAFF TGCAGCGTTCAACGTCAGGGGGTCATGAACACTGAAGCTTTCTTT
14 TRBJ1-1 - - TRBV6-6 CASSYRGGDTEAFF TGTGCCAGCAGTTACCGTGGGGGCGACACTGAAGCTTTCTTT
15 TRBJ2-5 - TRBD1 TRBV5-1 CASSLRGRDQETQYF TGCGCCAGCAGCTTGAGGGGGCGGGACCAAGAGACCCAGTACTTC
12 TRBJ2-3 - - TRBV29-1 CSVGQFADTQYF TGCAGCGTTGGGCAGTTTGCAGATACGCAGTATTTT
19 TRBJ2-2 - TRBD2 TRBV5-1 CASSSTRSGREWNTGELFF TGCGCCAGCAGCTCTACTCGGAGCGGGAGGGAATGGAACACCGGGGAGCTGTTTTTT
14 TRBJ2-1 - - TRBV5-1 CASSLEWGLSEQFF TGCGCCAGCAGCTTGGAGTGGGGGCTTAGTGAGCAGTTCTTC
14 TRBJ1-1 - - TRBV6-5 CASSYPGPFEKAFF TGTGCCAGCAGTTACCCCGGCCCCTTTGAAAAAGCTTTCTTT
15 TRBJ1-3 - - TRBV13 CASSTRDLSGNTIYF TGTGCCAGCAGCACCCGGGACCTCTCTGGAAACACCATATATTTT
12 TRBJ2-3 - TRBD1 TRBV6-4 CASSTGADTQYF TGTGCCAGCAGTACAGGGGCAGATACGCAGTATTTT
16 TRBJ2-3 - - TRBV4-1 CASSQVDKQPTDTQYF TGCGCCAGCAGCCAAGTGGACAAGCAACCCACAGATACGCAGTATTTT
15 TRBJ2-1 - TRBD2 TRBV29-1 CSVEWVLAGGNEQFF TGCAGCGTTGAATGGGTACTAGCGGGAGGCAATGAGCAGTTCTTC
14 TRBJ1-1 - - TRBV27 CASSGPGRDTEAFF TGTGCCAGCAGTGGTCCAGGGCGAGACACTGAAGCTTTCTTT
14 TRBJ2-1 - TRBD2 TRBV20-1 CSARAGTSVNEQFF TGCAGTGCGAGAGCCGGGACTAGCGTTAATGAGCAGTTCTTC
13 TRBJ2-7 - TRBD1 TRBV30 CAWSKGTVYEQYF TGTGCCTGGAGTAAAGGGACAGTCTACGAGCAGTACTTC
15 TRBJ2-2 - TRBD1 TRBV9 CASSSRTGRAGELFF TGTGCCAGCAGCTCCAGGACAGGGCGTGCCGGGGAGCTGTTTTTT
12 TRBJ2-3 once - TRBV30 CAWSPPRDTQYF TGTGCCTGGAGCCCCCCGAGGGATACGCAGTATTTT
11 TRBJ2-7 - - TRBV29-1 CSVENGGEQYF TGCAGCGTTGAGAACGGGGGCGAGCAGTACTTC
14 TRBJ2-5 - - TRBV12-5 CASGSSPTLETQYF TGTGCTAGTGGTTCCTCCCCGACGTTGGAGACCCAGTACTTC
17 TRBJ2-7 - - TRBV6-5 CASSFNWPGQPTYEQYF TGTGCCAGCAGTTTCAATTGGCCGGGACAACCTACCTACGAGCAGTACTTC
16 TRBJ2-1 once TRBD2 TRBV9 CASSVGTSGSVNEQFF TGTGCCAGCAGCGTAGGGACTAGCGGGAGTGTAAATGAGCAGTTCTTC
14 TRBJ1-5 - - TRBV27 CASSLLGENQPQHF TGTGCCAGCAGTTTATTGGGGGAGAATCAGCCCCAGCATTTT
19 TRBJ2-1 once TRBD2 TRBV19 CASSISGLAVPSSYNEQFF TGTGCCAGTAGTATAAGCGGACTAGCTGTCCCGAGCTCCTACAATGAGCAGTTCTTC
13 TRBJ1-1 - - TRBV5-1 CASSVTPNTEAFF TGCGCCAGCAGCGTAACGCCGAACACTGAAGCTTTCTTT
17 TRBJ2-1 - TRBD2 TRBV18 CASSPLGTSGTYNEQFF TGTGCCAGCTCACCTCTGGGAACTAGCGGAACGTACAATGAGCAGTTCTTC
15 TRBJ2-7 - - TRBV20-1 CSAWDSLRGAYEQYF TGCAGTGCCTGGGACAGTCTCAGGGGGGCCTACGAGCAGTACTTC
12 TRBJ2-7 - - TRBV5-6 CASSSSSYEQYF TGTGCCAGCAGCTCGTCCTCCTACGAGCAGTACTTC
14 TRBJ2-2 - - TRBV6-2/TRBV6-3 CASSRTYPTGELFF TGTGCCAGCAGTCGGACATACCCCACCGGGGAGCTGTTTTTT
15 TRBJ1-6 - - TRBV6-6 CASSRGVLDNSPLHF TGTGCCAGCAGTAGGGGGGTGTTGGATAATTCACCCCTCCACTTT
17 TRBJ2-6 - - TRBV5-1 CASSWSPGTSGANVLTF TGCGCCAGCAGCTGGAGTCCGGGGACCTCTGGGGCCAACGTCCTGACTTTC
10 TRBJ1-2 - - TRBV20-1 CSAGALGYTF TGCAGTGCCGGGGCCCTTGGCTACACCTTC